The 23 T cell receptor beta chains below were found in one sample sequenced in a study of molecular identifiers for immune sequencing clone quantification. A single record per CDR3 protein comes from TCRdb applying MiXCR to the PCR reads. The data show more than 70,000 distinct CDR3 sequences, roughly 21% seen once. The sequenced sample was naive CD8+ T cells from blood, with Jurkat cell RNA spiked in. Indicated subset: FACS-sorted CD8+CD4-CCR7+CD45RA+ naive T cells. The receptors come from a human donor in good health. Some libraries in this study had Jurkat cell RNA spiked in.

Only a few counts were recorded for this clonotype. This may come from a read error, since a much larger clone is one base off. The chain employs TRBV7-2 and TRBJ2-1; D is possibly TRBD2 (7 bases). Trimming pared 8 bases from V and 6 bases from J, leaving 23 bases between. CDR1 and CDR2 from the germline V gene are SGHTA and FQGNSA. This CDR3 comprises 16 residues. CDR3 sequence (DNA): TGTGCCAGCCAATATATAGGGGGGGGGGCTAGCAATGAGCAGTTCTTC. Translation: CASQYIGGGASNEQFF.

This clonotype was counted ten times or more. The rearrangement uses TRBV7-2 and TRBJ2-3, with D possibly TRBD2 on 5 matching bases. With 3 bases removed from V and 2 bases from J, the gap between germline ends came to 15 bases. This CDR3 is built from 16 residues. Germline CDR1 reads SGHTA; CDR2 reads FQGNSA. CDR3 residues: CASSLFRRGDTDTQYF. CDR3 DNA: TGTGCCAGCAGCTTGTTTCGTCGGGGAGACACAGATACGCAGTATTTT.

This clonotype was counted only a few times. This chain connects TRBV5-6 to TRBJ1-5; D is uncertain. The CDR3 is made up of 14 amino acids. Looked up from germline, CDR1 is SGHDT and CDR2 is YYEEEE. Trimming removed 2 bases from V and 0 bases from J, with 6 bases in between. The CDR3: CASSFQVSNQPQHF. The CDR3 nucleotides read TGTGCCAGCAGCTTCCAAGTTAGCAATCAGCCCCAGCATTTT.

The sample holds many counts of this clonotype. V and J are TRBV6-6 and TRBJ2-5; D is possibly TRBD1 (6 bases). This CDR3 is 14 amino acids long. The germline gives CDR1 MNHNY, CDR2 SVGAGI (reference sequence). Trimming cost V 6 bases and J 0 bases, with 11 bases left between them. DNA for the CDR3: TGTGCCAGCAGCCCAGGGGCGTACCAAGAGACCCAGTACTTC. Residues: CASSPGAYQETQYF.

This clonotype was picked up a small number of times. Because the CDR3 is missing its conserved closing phenylalanine or tryptophan, this is likely a read error. V usage is TRBV11-2 and J usage is TRBJ2-1, with TRBD2 matching over 9 bases. V shed 1 base and J 5 bases; nucleotides not matched to a gene: 3. Germline CDR1 reads SGHAT; CDR2 reads FQNNGV. The length of the CDR3 is 15 residues. CDR3 sequence (DNA): TGTGCCAGCAGCTTAGTAGCGGGAGAGAACAATGAGCAGTTCTCC. This sequence encodes CASSLVAGENNEQFS.

This clonotype was seen only a few times. The chain recombines TRBV27 with TRBJ2-1, with 9 bases matching TRBD1. Germline lookup yields CDR1 MNHEY and CDR2 SMNVEV (reference sequence). This CDR3 has 15 residues. J lost 7 bases, V lost 2 bases, and 6 bases had no gene match. The CDR3 bases are TGTGCCAGCAGTTTACTTGGGACAGGGTTGAATGAGCAGTTCTTC. Its translation: CASSLLGTGLNEQFF.

This chain links TRBV6-2 or TRBV6-3 with TRBJ2-1; 8 bases align to TRBD1. Germline CDR1 reads MNHEY; CDR2 reads SVGEGT. The CDR3 spans 14 residues. J gave up 4 bases and V 6 bases, and 5 bases lay outside the gene matches. CDR3 in DNA: TGTGCCAGCAGCAGGACAGGGCTTTACAATGAGCAGTTCTTC. Protein sequence: CASSRTGLYNEQFF.

Here the CDR3 reads CASVSGTYLNEQFF. DNA for the CDR3: TGTGCCAGCGTATCCGGGACCTACCTAAATGAGCAGTTCTTC. This sequence joins TRBV6-1 and TRBJ2-1; tentatively, D is TRBD1 or TRBD2 (5 bases each). CDR1 MNHNS and CDR2 SASEGT come from the germline V gene. The CDR3 consists of 14 residues. The germline V and J ends were trimmed by 8 bases and 7 bases, with 18 bases remaining between them.

The rearrangement uses TRBV5-6 and TRBJ1-5; no clear D gene. Trimming pared 2 bases from V and 3 bases from J, leaving 6 bases between. The CDR3 length is 13 residues. In germline, CDR1 is SGHDT, CDR2 YYEEEE. CDR3 loop: CASSFGSNQPQHF. The CDR3 bases are TGTGCCAGCAGCTTTGGTTCCAATCAGCCCCAGCATTTT.

This clonotype was detected many times. The rearrangement links TRBV5-1 to TRBJ2-7; D unclear. V lost 0 bases to trimming and J lost 3 bases, with 7 bases between them. Germline CDR1 is SGHRS and CDR2 is YFSETQ. This CDR3 contains 13 residues. Here the CDR3 DNA reads TGCGCCAGCAGCTTGGGGAGCCTCTACGAGCAGTACTTC. Translating it yields CASSLGSLYEQYF.

The rearrangement links TRBV11-2 to TRBJ1-3; TRBD1 matches 7 bases. Unmatched junction bases numbered 4, after V lost 2 bases and J lost 0 bases. The CDR3 is made up of 16 amino acids. Per germline, CDR1 SGHAT and CDR2 FQNNGV. The CDR3 spells CASSLTPGGSGNTIYF. The CDR3 region has the DNA TGTGCCAGCAGCTTAACCCCAGGGGGCTCTGGAAACACCATATATTTT.

The V call is TRBV27, the J call TRBJ2-7, with D unclear. The CDR3 is 15 residues long. Germline V gives CDR1 MNHEY, CDR2 SMNVEV (reference sequence). V lost 5 bases, J lost 8 bases, and 22 bases lay in between. The CDR3 DNA is TGTGCCAGCAGTCCCCCGGATGGAGCCCCTTACAAGCAGTACTTC. Translation: CASSPPDGAPYKQYF.

This clonotype was counted between two and nine times. A much larger clone sits a single nucleotide away, making a read error possible. The V call is TRBV7-9, the J call TRBJ1-1; weak D call: TRBD1 (6 bases). CDR3 length: 14 amino acids. The V end lost 1 base, the J end lost 3 bases, and 9 bases lay between the germline ends. In germline, CDR1 is SEHNR, CDR2 FQNEAQ (reference sequence). The CDR3 sequence is CASSLGQADTEAFF. CDR3 DNA: TGTGCCAGCAGCTTAGGACAGGCGGACACTGAAGCTTTCTTT.

This clonotype was seen at least ten times. The rearrangement uses TRBV4-3 and TRBJ2-4; TRBD1 agrees at 7 bases. The J segment lost 0 bases and the V segment lost 0 bases, leaving 8 bases of the junction unmatched. CDR1 is LGHNA and CDR2 is YSLEER in the germline V gene. This CDR3 has 18 amino acids. CDR3 in DNA: TGCGCCAGCAGCCAAGATCCCCACAGGGGCCTAGCCAAAAACATTCAGTACTTC. The encoded protein is CASSQDPHRGLAKNIQYF.

This clonotype was seen repeatedly, ten times or more. The chain carries TRBV7-9 and TRBJ2-1; 10 positions match TRBD2. Trimming cost V 5 bases and J 3 bases; bases outside gene matches: 4. The length of the CDR3 is 15 residues. Germline V gives CDR1 SEHNR, CDR2 FQNEAQ (reference sequence). The CDR3 loop reads CASSLLAGNYNEQFF. In nucleotides, the CDR3 is TGTGCCAGCAGCCTACTAGCGGGGAACTACAATGAGCAGTTCTTC.

The chain employs TRBV7-3 and TRBJ2-2, with 7 bases that match TRBD2. Trimming cost V 5 bases and J 1 base; bases outside gene matches: 19. The CDR3 extends over 20 amino acids. Germline-derived CDR1 and CDR2 are SGHTA and FQGTGA. CDR3 in amino acids: CASSQSTVTGGTKNTGELFF. For the CDR3, the DNA is TGTGCCAGCAGCCAAAGTACTGTAACTGGGGGGACTAAGAACACCGGGGAGCTGTTTTTT.

Worth noting for this clonotype: A much larger clonotype is one base distant, so this may be a read error. The chain is built from TRBV6-2 or TRBV6-3 and TRBJ2-3; D may be TRBD2 (6 bases). This CDR3 is 14 amino acids long. The V and J ends lost 8 bases and 6 bases respectively, with 18 bases between them. Germline V gene sequence: CDR1 MNHEY, CDR2 SVGEGT. The CDR3 is CASGPPAGLDTQYF. The CDR3 DNA reads TGTGCCAGCGGGCCACCCGCGGGGTTGGATACGCAGTATTTT.

This clonotype was counted ten times or more. This chain connects TRBV7-6 to TRBJ1-6, with 7 bases fitting TRBD1. CDR3 length: 16 residues. J was trimmed by 6 bases and V by 3 bases; bases with no gene match: 8. The germline gives CDR1 SGHVS, CDR2 FNYEAQ. The CDR3 region is CASSLSDRDPNSPLHF. DNA for the CDR3: TGTGCCAGCAGCTTGTCTGACAGGGATCCTAATTCACCCCTCCACTTT.

The rearrangement joins TRBV27 to TRBJ1-4; the D is unclear. V lost 3 bases and J 3 bases, leaving 2 bases between the germline ends. Per the germline V gene, CDR1 is MNHEY and CDR2 is SMNVEV (reference sequence). The CDR3 is 12 residues long. The CDR3 loop reads CASSFPNEKLFF. The CDR3 DNA is TGTGCCAGCAGTTTCCCTAATGAAAAACTGTTTTTT.

This clonotype was detected a few times. The CDR3 nucleotides read TGTGCCAGCAGTTGGGTTGGTGTTGGTCGGGACGTACCCTCCTACGAGCAGTACTTC. It codes for CASSWVGVGRDVPSYEQYF. The rearrangement joins TRBV28 to TRBJ2-7, with D perhaps matching TRBD1 or TRBD2 (5 bases each). The CDR3 is 19 amino acids. V was trimmed by 4 bases and J by 0 bases, leaving 25 bases between them. CDR1 is MDHEN and CDR2 is SYDVKM in the germline V gene.

This clonotype was seen once. The chain has TRBV6-1 and TRBJ2-2; D gene ambiguous. CDR1 and CDR2 (germline): MNHNS, SASEGT. This CDR3 region has 15 residues. CDR3 nucleotides: TGTGCAGGTGGGCCACAACCCACGAACACCGGGGAGCTGTTTTTT. Translating gives CAGGPQPTNTGELFF.

This clonotype was seen ten or more times. The V call is TRBV4-3, the J call TRBJ2-1; 7 bases align to TRBD2. The CDR3 sequence is 17 residues long. Germline V gene lookup returns CDR1 LGHNA and CDR2 YSLEER. J was trimmed by 2 bases and V by 2 bases; bases with no gene match: 9. The CDR3 sequence: CASSQNGQGGPYNEQFF. Here the CDR3 DNA reads TGCGCCAGCAGCCAAAACGGCCAGGGAGGGCCCTACAATGAGCAGTTCTTC.

This clonotype has more than one count but fewer than ten. An end of the junction differs from the germline gene, which may be a read error. The chain links TRBV20-1 to TRBJ2-5; 7 nucleotides line up with TRBD1. The CDR3 has 11 residues. Germline V gene data show CDR1 as DFQATT and CDR2 as SNEGSKA (reference sequence). CDR3 sequence (DNA): TGCGGTGCTAAGGGGGCAGAGACCCAGTACTTC. This gives the protein CGAKGAETQYF.